Listed here are 21 T cell receptor beta chains from one sample, sequenced in a study of T cell changes during pregnancy in multiple sclerosis. The assay was immunoSEQ multiplex PCR, and TCRdb's table has in-frame clones only and misses some. The sample includes about 100,000 clones, about 90% of them seen just once. Source: peripheral blood, taken after pregnancy. These receptors all stem from a female donor with multiple sclerosis, enrolled in a pregnancy study.

The gene calls are TRBV30 and TRBJ2-1; D is unclear. Germline CDR1 and CDR2: GTSNPN and SVGIG (reference sequence). V was clipped by 1 base and J by 10 bases, with 14 bases between them. CDR3 length: 13 amino acids. Here the CDR3 reads CAWSGNIAREQFF. As DNA, the CDR3 is TGTGCCTGGAGTGGGAATATAGCAAGGGAGCAGTTCTTC.

The chain has TRBV9 and TRBJ2-7; 9 bases are a match to TRBD1. V shed 4 bases, J shed 6 bases, and the junction held 8 bases outside the gene matches. The CDR3 sequence is 14 residues long. Germline assignment: CDR1 SGDLS and CDR2 YYNGEE. CDR3 coding DNA: TGTGCCAGCAGCCCACGGACAGGGGTCGGCGAGCAGTACTTC. Translation gives CASSPRTGVGEQYF.

V gene TRBV29-1 combines with J gene TRBJ1-6; 7 nucleotides align to TRBD1. The CDR3 totals 13 residues. With V trimmed by 4 bases and J by 5 bases, 2 bases remained unmatched. Germline-derived CDR1 and CDR2 are SQVTM and ANQGSEA. The chain's CDR3 is CSVGQGNNSPLHF. The CDR3 nucleotides read TGCAGCGTTGGACAGGGAAATAATTCACCCCTCCACTTT.

V and J are TRBV10-3 and TRBJ2-2; TRBD1 is a possible D gene (5 bases). The CDR3 length is 15 residues. Trimming removed 7 bases from V and 0 bases from J, with 12 bases in between. Germline V gene data show CDR1 as ENHRY and CDR2 as SYGVKD. The CDR3 is CAITAKGTNTGELFF. Written as DNA, the CDR3 is TGTGCCATCACTGCGAAGGGGACGAACACCGGGGAGCTGTTTTTT.

This chain links TRBV5-4 with TRBJ2-3, with 7 bases fitting TRBD1. The CDR3 loop spans 15 amino acids. V was clipped by 4 bases and J by 2 bases; unmatched bases: 7. Germline V gives CDR1 SGHNT, CDR2 YYREEE (reference sequence). The CDR3, as DNA: TGTGCCAGCAGCCACCGGGACAGCACCACAGATACGCAGTATTTT. Its translation is CASSHRDSTTDTQYF.

The V and J genes are TRBV5-8 and TRBJ1-5, with D maybe TRBD1 (5 bases). Germline loops: CDR1 SGHTS, CDR2 YDEGEE. The CDR3 is 13 residues long. Trimming pared 6 bases from V and 7 bases from J, leaving 14 bases between. DNA for the CDR3: TGTGCCAGCAACTCCGGTGGGGGGCAGCCCCAGCATTTT. This encodes CASNSGGGQPQHF.

The CDR3 loop reads CASSQETGNYGYTF. In DNA form, the CDR3 reads TGCGCCAGCAGCCAAGAGACGGGTAACTATGGCTACACCTTC. This chain connects TRBV4-3 to TRBJ1-2, with D hard to call. V lost 0 bases to trimming and J lost 1 base, with 6 bases between them. CDR3 length equals 14 residues. Per germline, CDR1 LGHNA and CDR2 YSLEER.

V and J are TRBV29-1 and TRBJ1-2; D may be TRBD1 (5 bases). The CDR3 is 14 residues long. The germline V and J ends were trimmed by 7 bases and 5 bases, with 20 bases remaining between them. Germline assignment: CDR1 SQVTM and CDR2 ANQGSEA. CDR3: CSGGREGDVYGYTF. The CDR3 nucleotides read TGCAGCGGAGGAAGGGAAGGGGATGTTTATGGCTACACCTTC.

V usage is TRBV9 and J usage is TRBJ2-7, with 8 positions matching TRBD1. CDR3 length: 13 amino acids. Trimming at V came to 4 bases and at J to 9 bases, leaving 9 bases not matched to a gene. Germline V lookup: CDR1 SGDLS, CDR2 YYNGEE. CDR3 coding DNA: TGTGCCAGCAGCCCACATTCCGGGACAGGGCAGTACTTC. It translates to CASSPHSGTGQYF.

V usage is TRBV5-1 and J usage is TRBJ1-4; TRBD1 aligns across 8 bases. With 0 bases clipped from V and 8 bases from J, the junction kept 6 bases outside the gene matches. Germline V gene data show CDR1 as SGHRS and CDR2 as YFSETQ. The CDR3 spans 15 residues. The CDR3 here is CASSLGPGTGEKLFF. For the CDR3, the DNA is TGCGCCAGCAGCTTGGGTCCCGGGACAGGAGAAAAACTGTTTTTT.

Only one count was recorded for this clone. This chain uses TRBV15 with TRBJ2-4; a possible D gene is TRBD2 (5 bases). The CDR3 consists of 15 residues. Per germline, CDR1 LNHNV and CDR2 YYDKDF (reference sequence). Trimming removed 6 bases from V and 8 bases from J, with 20 bases in between. The CDR3 nucleotides are TGTGCCACCAGATCTGGAGGTGGTATAAGGGACATTCAGTACTTC. This sequence encodes CATRSGGGIRDIQYF.

V gene TRBV9 combines with J gene TRBJ2-1; 9 positions match TRBD2. Germline loops: CDR1 SGDLS, CDR2 YYNGEE. The CDR3 is made up of 17 amino acids. Losses at the gene ends were 0 bases for V and 6 bases for J; bases not matched to a gene: 10. The CDR3 nucleotides are TGTGCCAGCAGCGTAGATGTAGGGCGGGGGGGCTTCAATGAGCAGTTCTTC. Its protein is CASSVDVGRGGFNEQFF.

The chain couples TRBV9 to TRBJ2-7, with a tentative D call TRBD2 (5 bases). Germline V gene lookup returns CDR1 SGDLS and CDR2 YYNGEE. The CDR3 is 15 residues long. Trimming removed 0 bases at V and 0 bases at J, with 10 bases between. Written as DNA, the CDR3 is TGTGCCAGCAGCGTAGCGCCTAGCAACTCCTACGAGCAGTACTTC. Protein product: CASSVAPSNSYEQYF. Full variable domain (remainder filled in from reference TRBV9 and TRBJ2-7): DSGVTQTPKHLITATGQRVTLRCSPRSGDLSVYWYQQSLDQGLQFLIQYYNGEERAKGNILERFSAQQFPDLHSELNLSSLELGDSALYFCASSVAPSNSYEQYFGPGTRLTVT.

The genes are TRBV21-1 and TRBJ2-3; TRBD1 reflects the table's D call only, with no check against the DNA. TRBV21-1 is labeled a pseudogene. This CDR3 region has 14 residues. DNA of the CDR3: TGTGCCAGCAGCAACCGACAGGGGACAGATACGCAGTATTTT. Translated, it gives CASSNRQGTDTQYF.

Written as DNA, the CDR3 is TGTGCCAGCAGCTTAACAGGGCCGGGCGTGGGCTACGAGCAGTACTTC. Its protein product is CASSLTGPGVGYEQYF. V usage is TRBV7-8 and J usage is TRBJ2-7, with D perhaps TRBD1 (6 bases). CDR1 is SGHVS and CDR2 is FQNEAQ in the germline V gene. Trimming took off 2 bases at V and 3 bases at J, with 17 bases between the two ends. CDR3 length equals 16 residues.

The V and J genes are TRBV9 and TRBJ2-7; tentative D call: TRBD2 (5 bases). V dropped 0 bases and J dropped 4 bases, with 11 bases sitting between them. There are 14 residues in the CDR3. CDR1 SGDLS and CDR2 YYNGEE come from the germline V gene. DNA of the CDR3: TGTGCCAGCAGCGTAGGGGGTTGGGAGTACGAGCAGTACTTC. Its protein product is CASSVGGWEYEQYF.

The chain carries TRBV9 and TRBJ2-7, with 9 bases that match TRBD2. The CDR3 totals 16 residues. V shed 0 bases, J shed 7 bases, and the junction held 11 bases outside the gene matches. CDR1 and CDR2 (germline): SGDLS, YYNGEE. Here the CDR3 reads CASSVGPSRGGLEQYF. The CDR3, as DNA: TGTGCCAGCAGCGTAGGCCCTTCGCGGGGGGGCTTGGAGCAGTACTTC.

The genes are TRBV29-1 and TRBJ2-3, with 12 bases fitting TRBD2. The length of the CDR3 is 16 residues. V lost 6 bases, J lost 4 bases, and 11 bases stayed unmatched. Germline V gene data show CDR1 as SQVTM and CDR2 as ANQGSEA. CDR3 DNA: TGCAGCGTCGGTTCACTAGCGGGAGGACTCCCAGATACGCAGTATTTT. Its translation is CSVGSLAGGLPDTQYF.

The V and J genes are TRBV30 and TRBJ2-7; 10 nucleotides line up with TRBD2. The V gene's germline CDR1 is GTSNPN and CDR2 SVGIG (reference sequence). With V trimmed by 1 base and J by 2 bases, 14 bases remained unmatched. The CDR3 covers 18 residues. The DNA for the CDR3 is TGTGCCTGGAGTGGCCTCTCAGCGGGGGGGACCAGGGCCTACGAGCAGTACTTC. This translates into CAWSGLSAGGTRAYEQYF.

This clone was counted once. The V and J genes are TRBV27 and TRBJ2-7; weak D call: TRBD2 (5 bases). V shed 5 bases and J shed 0 bases, with 8 bases lying between them. This CDR3 region has 13 residues. Germline assignment: CDR1 MNHEY and CDR2 SMNVEV (reference sequence). CDR3 loop: CASSPRVSYEQYF. The CDR3 nucleotides are TGTGCCAGCAGTCCGAGGGTCTCCTACGAGCAGTACTTC.

The chain's CDR3 is CASSLDLAGASAGELFF. CDR3 nucleotide sequence: TGCGCCAGCAGCTTGGACCTAGCGGGGGCCTCGGCCGGGGAGCTGTTTTTT. The V call is TRBV5-1, the J call TRBJ2-2; 10 nucleotides align to TRBD2. The CDR3 sequence is 17 residues long. In germline, CDR1 is SGHRS, CDR2 YFSETQ. The J segment lost 6 bases and the V segment lost 0 bases, leaving 8 bases of the junction unmatched.